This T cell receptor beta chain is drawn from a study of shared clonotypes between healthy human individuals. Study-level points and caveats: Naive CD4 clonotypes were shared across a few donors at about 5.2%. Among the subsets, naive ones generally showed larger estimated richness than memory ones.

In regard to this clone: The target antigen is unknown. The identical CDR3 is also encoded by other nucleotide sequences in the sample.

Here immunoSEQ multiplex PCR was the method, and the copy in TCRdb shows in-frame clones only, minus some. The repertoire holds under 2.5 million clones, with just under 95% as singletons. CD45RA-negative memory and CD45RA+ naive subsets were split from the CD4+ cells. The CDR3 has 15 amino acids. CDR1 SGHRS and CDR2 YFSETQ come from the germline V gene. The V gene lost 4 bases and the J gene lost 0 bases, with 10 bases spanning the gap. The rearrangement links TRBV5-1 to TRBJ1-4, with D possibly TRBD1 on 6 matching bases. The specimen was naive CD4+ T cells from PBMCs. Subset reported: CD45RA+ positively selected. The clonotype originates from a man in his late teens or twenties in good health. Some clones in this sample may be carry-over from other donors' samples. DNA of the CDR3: TGCGCCAGCAGCACAGGACAGACAACTAATGAAAAACTGTTTTTT. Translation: CASSTGQTTNEKLFF.